Listed below are T cell receptor beta chains from one sample, sequenced in a study of T cell changes during pregnancy in multiple sclerosis. Measured with immunoSEQ multiplex PCR; TCRdb has only the in-frame clones, and not every one. Altogether fewer than 60,000 clones are present, over 90% being singletons, with the ten largest covering under 7%. The source was CD8+ T cells from peripheral blood mononuclear cells, collected in the first trimester of pregnancy. These receptors all come from a female donor with multiple sclerosis, enrolled in a pregnancy study. Each CDR3 is given with its conserved first and last residue. D genes are given only for firm matches. The listing skips clone size in some rows; elsewhere it reads once, few, many or a size class.

J | D | size | V | DNA | CDR3
TRBJ1-2 | . | . | TRBV19 | TGTGCCAGTACCACATGGACAGTTGATGGCTACACCTTC | CASTTWTVDGYTF
TRBJ1-1 | TRBD1 | . | TRBV4-2 | TGTGCCAGCAGCCAAGGGCAGGGGGGCACTGAAGCTTTCTTT | CASSQGQGGTEAFF
TRBJ1-1 | TRBD1 | once | TRBV28 | TGTGCCAGCAGTCCCGAGGACAGGAAGGGAAAAAACACTGAAGCTTTCTTT | CASSPEDRKGKNTEAFF
TRBJ2-7 | TRBD1 | . | TRBV10-2 | TGCGCCAGCCGGGGGGACAGGGGCTACGAGCAGTACTTC | CASRGDRGYEQYF
TRBJ2-2 | TRBD1 | . | TRBV4-3 | TGCGCCAGCAGCCAAGATCCACAGGGGGCCTCCGGGGAGCTGTTTTTT | CASSQDPQGASGELFF
TRBJ2-7 | TRBD1 | . | TRBV28 | TGTGCCAGCAGCACCGGGACAGAGTCCTACGAGCAGTACTTC | CASSTGTESYEQYF
TRBJ2-7 | . | . | TRBV27 | TGTGCCAGCAGTTTTGGGGCGGGATGGTCCTACGAGCAGTACTTC | CASSFGAGWSYEQYF
TRBJ2-2 | TRBD2 | once | TRBV4-1 | TGCGCCAGCAGCCACCCGGGACTAGCGGGAGACGGGGAGCTGTTTTTT | CASSHPGLAGDGELFF
TRBJ2-7 | . | . | TRBV19 | TGTGCCAGTAGTATTGGGCCAGGGGATTCCTACGAGCAGTACTTC | CASSIGPGDSYEQYF
TRBJ2-1 | . | . | TRBV6-5 | . | CASSTSGGALFF
TRBJ1-5 | TRBD1 | . | TRBV7-2 | TGTGCCAGCAGCCGCCGGGACAGCAGCAATCAGCCCCAGCATTTT | CASSRRDSSNQPQHF
TRBJ2-6 | . | . | TRBV27 | TGTGCCAGCAGTTTATATGGCAGCTCTGGGGCCAACGTCCTGACTTTC | CASSLYGSSGANVLTF
TRBJ2-1 | TRBD2 | . | TRBV4-1 | TGCGCCAGCAGCCAAGATTGGAATAGCGGGGACAATGAGCAGTTCTTC | CASSQDWNSGDNEQFF
TRBJ2-7 | . | . | TRBV7-9 | TGTGCCAGCAGCACCGACAGGACCTCCTACGAGCAGTACTTC | CASSTDRTSYEQYF
TRBJ2-7 | . | . | TRBV6-1 | TGTGCCAGCAGTGAAATGGAAGGGGCCTACGAGCAGTACTTC | CASSEMEGAYEQYF
TRBJ2-7 | TRBD1 | once | TRBV19 | TGTGCCAGTAGTTCGGGACAGGGTTCCTACGAGCAGTACTTC | CASSSGQGSYEQYF
TRBJ1-5 | TRBD1 | once | TRBV19 | TGTGCCAGTAGTATCCAGGGGGATATTAGCAATCAGCCCCAGCATTTT | CASSIQGDISNQPQHF
TRBJ2-5 | . | . | TRBV5-1 | TGCGCCAGCAGACAACAAGAGACCCAGTACTTC | CASRQQETQYF